This TCR beta chain was captured in a study of identical twins. MiXCR, applied by TCRdb to the 5' RACE reads, yields one record per CDR3 protein. This table has about 190,000 distinct CDR3 sequences, around 15% appearing once. Study-wide findings and caveats: Memory repertoires showed no such pattern, whereas abundant cord blood beta clonotypes carried fewer insertions.

Trimming stripped 7 bases from V and 7 bases from J, with 23 bases between. The CDR3 is made up of 16 amino acids. In the case of this clonotype: Antigen specificity is unknown.

These same records also appear under a second study, on T cells expressing NK-cell markers. That paper states: Seven of the eight sequenced donors were classified as HCMV-seropositive, and one was classified as seronegative.

This chain connects TRBV12-3 or TRBV12-4 to TRBJ2-1; tentatively, D is TRBD2 (7 bases). The sequence came from a woman aged 18-29 years in good health. Sequenced material: CD8+ T cells sorted from blood. CDR3 DNA sequence: TGTGCCAGCACCGTAGGGGGAGGGCCTTTGAGGAATGAGCAGTTCTTC. The encoded protein is CASTVGGGPLRNEQFF.